This TCR beta chain comes out of a study of blood T cells in healthy people across ages. As for the study in general: For every two T cells, template switching captured about one barcoded beta molecule.

For the second PCR, which ran for about 7 to 12 cycles, a sample-barcoded 5' primer and a J-beta primer mix were used. TCRdb analysed the 5' RACE reads with MiXCR anew, one entry per CDR3 protein. The table includes some 930,000 distinct CDR3 sequences, about 28% detected once. Per-sample yields of isolated PBMCs were at least 6.5 million. Germline V CDR1 and CDR2: SNHLY, FYNNEI. This CDR3 region has 15 residues. V lost 5 bases to trimming and J lost 2 bases, with 13 bases between them. Another study also made use of these data, one on T cells of mothers and their children. That work adds: There were no persistent microchimeric T cell clones detected.

The source material was blood. The origin of this receptor is a middle-aged woman in good health. The gene calls are TRBV2 and TRBJ1-5; a weak D match, TRBD1 (5 bases). CDR3 in amino acids: CASSFMGGGNQPQHF. CDR3 sequence (DNA): TGTGCCAGCAGTTTCATGGGGGGGGGCAATCAGCCCCAGCATTTT.